This entry lists 8 T cell receptor beta chains sequenced from one sample in a study of cytomegalovirus exposure and HLA in healthy donors. PCR primers comprised 60 Vbeta and 13 Jbeta primers. Libraries were prepared by immunoSEQ multiplex PCR; TCRdb keeps only in-frame clonotypes and omits some of them. The sample includes approximately 190,000 clones, 70% to 85% seen only once; the top ten take roughly 0.098%. Sequences were obtained from PBMCs. These receptors came from a boy aged 2 to 9 in good health and CMV-seronegative.

The chain combines TRBV5-6 with TRBJ2-2; weak D call: TRBD2 (6 bases). V was trimmed by 2 bases and J by 5 bases, leaving 13 bases between them. The CDR3 is 15 residues long. Per the germline V gene, CDR1 is SGHDT and CDR2 is YYEEEE. The CDR3 region is CASSFRGGATGELFF. CDR3 coding DNA: TGTGCCAGCAGCTTTAGGGGAGGTGCGACCGGGGAGCTGTTTTTT.

This clone was seen a single time. The chain links TRBV4-3 to TRBJ1-2; weak D call: TRBD1 (6 bases). Trimming stripped 7 bases from V and 0 bases from J, with 12 bases between. Per germline, CDR1 LGHNA and CDR2 YSLEER. This CDR3 is built from 14 residues. Written as DNA, the CDR3 is TGCGCCAGCAAATTGACAGGAACTAACTATGGCTACACCTTC. It specifies CASKLTGTNYGYTF.

This rearrangement joins TRBV2 to TRBJ1-2; D ambiguous. Trimming cost V 8 bases and J 0 bases, with 10 bases left between them. The CDR3 has 13 residues. CDR1 and CDR2 from the germline V gene are SNHLY and FYNNEI. The DNA for the CDR3 is TGTGCCAGCTCGACGGGATCTAACTATGGCTACACCTTC. This translates into CASSTGSNYGYTF.

This clone has a single count. This rearrangement joins TRBV5-1 to TRBJ2-3; 8 bases line up with TRBD2. Trimming at V came to 2 bases and at J to 5 bases, leaving 7 bases not matched to a gene. Germline V lookup: CDR1 SGHRS, CDR2 YFSETQ. The CDR3 consists of 15 residues. CDR3 sequence (DNA): TGCGCCAGCAGCTTTGAGGGCGGGGGGCGAGATACGCAGTATTTT. Translated: CASSFEGGGRDTQYF.

Remarks on this clone: The same CDR3 arises from other DNA sequences in this sample as well. This sequence joins TRBV20-1 and TRBJ2-5; D call uncertain. Germline CDR1 and CDR2: DFQATT and SNEGSKA (reference sequence). V was clipped by 5 bases and J by 5 bases, with 6 bases between them. This CDR3 is 10 amino acids long. The CDR3 nucleotides are TGCAGTGCTCTACAGGAGACCCAGTACTTC. Translated: CSALQETQYF.

V and J are TRBV11-2 and TRBJ2-3, with no clear D. Germline CDR1 reads SGHAT; CDR2 reads FQNNGV. V lost 2 bases to trimming and J lost 4 bases, with 4 bases between them. CDR3 length: 12 residues. CDR3 coding DNA: TGTGCCAGCAGCTTACAGGCAGATACGCAGTATTTT. Its translation is CASSLQADTQYF.

Comments on this clone: This sample includes further DNA sequences coding for the same CDR3. The V gene is TRBV6-5, the J gene TRBJ1-3; D unresolved. Deletions cut 0 bases from V and 0 bases from J, with 6 bases between. The CDR3 consists of 15 residues. In germline, CDR1 is MNHEY, CDR2 SVGAGI. The CDR3 loop reads CASSYSVSSGNTIYF. The CDR3 region has the DNA TGTGCCAGCAGTTACTCGGTCAGCTCTGGAAACACCATATATTTT.

The rearrangement links TRBV11-3 to TRBJ2-3; perhaps TRBD1 as D (6 bases). V was trimmed by 5 bases and J by 10 bases, leaving 13 bases between them. CDR1 and CDR2 (germline): SGHNT, YENEEA. There are 12 residues in the CDR3. The CDR3 protein is CASSRTDNAQYF. In DNA form, the CDR3 reads TGTGCCAGCAGCCGGACAGACAACGCGCAGTATTTT. The complete variable domain, with remaining parts taken from reference TRBV11-3 and TRBJ2-3, reads EAGVVQSPRYKIIEKKQPVAFWCNPISGHNTLYWYLQNLGQGPELLIRYENEEAVDDSQLPKDRFSAERLKGVDSTLKIQPAELGDSAVYLCASSRTDNAQYFGPGTRLTVL.